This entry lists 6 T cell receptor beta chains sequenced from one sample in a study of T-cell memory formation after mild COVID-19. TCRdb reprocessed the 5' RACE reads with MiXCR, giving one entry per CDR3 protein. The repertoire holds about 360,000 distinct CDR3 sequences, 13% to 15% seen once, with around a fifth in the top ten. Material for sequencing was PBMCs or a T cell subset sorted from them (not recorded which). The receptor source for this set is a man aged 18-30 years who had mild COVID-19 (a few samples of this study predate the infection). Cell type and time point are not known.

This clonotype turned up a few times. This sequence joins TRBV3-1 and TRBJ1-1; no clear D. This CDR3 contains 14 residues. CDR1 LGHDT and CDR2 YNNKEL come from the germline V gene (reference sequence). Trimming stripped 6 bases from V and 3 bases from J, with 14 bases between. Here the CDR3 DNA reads TGTGCCAGCAGTCCCGGACCTGTTTACACTGAAGCTTTCTTT. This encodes CASSPGPVYTEAFF.

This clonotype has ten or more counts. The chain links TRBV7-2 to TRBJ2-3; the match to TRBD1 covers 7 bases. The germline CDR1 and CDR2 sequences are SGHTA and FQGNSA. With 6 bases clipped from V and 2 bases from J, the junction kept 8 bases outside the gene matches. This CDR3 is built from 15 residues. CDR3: CASSPARGPTDTQYF. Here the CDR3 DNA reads TGTGCCAGCAGTCCTGCTAGGGGGCCCACAGATACGCAGTATTTT.

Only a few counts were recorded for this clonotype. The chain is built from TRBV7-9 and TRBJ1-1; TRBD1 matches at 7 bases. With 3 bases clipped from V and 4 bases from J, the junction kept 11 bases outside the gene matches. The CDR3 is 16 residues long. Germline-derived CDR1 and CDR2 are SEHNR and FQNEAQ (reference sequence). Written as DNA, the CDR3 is TGTGCCAGCAGCTTTAGGCCAGGGGGACGATCCACTGAAGCTTTCTTT. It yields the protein CASSFRPGGRSTEAFF.

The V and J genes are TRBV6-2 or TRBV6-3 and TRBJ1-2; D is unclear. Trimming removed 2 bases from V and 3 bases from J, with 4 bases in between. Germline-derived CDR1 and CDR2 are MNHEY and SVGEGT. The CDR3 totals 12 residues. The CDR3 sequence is CASSYPDYGYTF. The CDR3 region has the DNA TGTGCCAGCAGTTACCCTGACTATGGCTACACCTTC.

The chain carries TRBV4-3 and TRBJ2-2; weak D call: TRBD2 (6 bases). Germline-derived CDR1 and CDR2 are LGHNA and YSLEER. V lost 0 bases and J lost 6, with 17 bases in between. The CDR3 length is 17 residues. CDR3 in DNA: TGCGCCAGCAGCCAAGAGAGCGGGCGCCGAGTCGCCGGGGAGCTGTTTTTT. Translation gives CASSQESGRRVAGELFF.

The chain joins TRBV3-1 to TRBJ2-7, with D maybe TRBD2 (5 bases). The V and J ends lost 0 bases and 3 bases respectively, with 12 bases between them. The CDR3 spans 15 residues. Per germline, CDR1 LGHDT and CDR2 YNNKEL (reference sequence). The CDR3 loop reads CASSQDRNGLYEQYF. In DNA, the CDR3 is TGTGCCAGCAGCCAAGATCGGAACGGACTCTACGAGCAGTACTTC.